This TCR beta chain is drawn from a study of T cell clones after liver transplantation. Some clones are missing from TCRdb's copy, which holds only in-frame ones; the method was immunoSEQ multiplex PCR. Of about 80,000 clones in the sample, roughly 80% were seen once. The CDR3 extends over 19 amino acids. Germline CDR1 reads MNHEY; CDR2 reads SMNVEV (reference sequence). Trimming pared 0 bases from V and 4 bases from J, leaving 23 bases between. This receptor was obtained from a human patient who received a liver transplant. Part of the T cells may come from the graft donor. The sequences come from CD4+ T cells from blood, collected approximately 3.5 years after liver transplant. This chain uses TRBV27 with TRBJ2-3; unclear D gene. CDR3 region: CASSLSSRLAPTQPDTQYF. In nucleotides, the CDR3 is TGTGCCAGCAGTTTATCGTCTCGGCTCGCGCCAACGCAGCCAGATACGCAGTATTTT.